This T cell receptor beta chain was captured in a study of PD-L1 blockade in urothelial cancer. Study information: Prior exposure to chemotherapy in patients amounted to 0 to 3 regimens received. Among blood samples, the median T cell count was approximately 150,000.

The time point is: pretreatment peripheral blood. TCRdb keeps only in-frame clones here, not all; method: immunoSEQ multiplex PCR. Among around 100,000 clones listed, around 89% were seen once. Specimen: PBMCs, collected around atezolizumab (anti-PD-L1) treatment. This sequence was found in a man in his sixties with urothelial cancer.

The CDR3 is CASSTTGGAQREQYF. The CDR3 coding sequence is TGTGCCAGCAGTACCACAGGGGGCGCGCAGCGCGAGCAGTACTTC. The chain is built from TRBV28 and TRBJ2-7; 9 nucleotides agree with TRBD1. After removal of 5 bases from V and 6 bases from J, the junction contained 11 bases not matched to a gene. CDR3 length: 15 residues. Germline V gives CDR1 MDHEN, CDR2 SYDVKM.